Each of the 30 T cell receptor beta chains below was sequenced from the same sample in a study of T cells in localized non-small cell lung cancer. Sequencing was performed with immunoSEQ multiplex PCR; in TCRdb, only in-frame clones are kept and a portion is missing. The top ten clones hold under 20% of a sample with about 46,000 clones, 81% of them seen once. Sequenced here: peripheral blood mononuclear cells, sampled before any cancer treatment. The source is a man aged 40 to 69 with stage III lung adenocarcinoma.

The chain has TRBV4-1 and TRBJ2-1, with D perhaps matching TRBD1 (6 bases). V was trimmed by 3 bases and J by 5 bases, leaving 8 bases between them. CDR1 and CDR2 (germline): MGHRA, YSYEKL. The CDR3 loop spans 13 amino acids. The CDR3 spells CASSHWTDNEQFF. In DNA form, the CDR3 reads TGCGCCAGCAGCCACTGGACAGACAATGAGCAGTTCTTC.

The chain uses TRBV28 and TRBJ2-1; TRBD2 is a possible D gene (5 bases). There are 17 residues in the CDR3. CDR1 and CDR2 from the germline V gene are MDHEN and SYDVKM. The V end was cut by 4 bases, the J end by 0 bases, with 16 bases between. DNA of the CDR3: TGTGCCAGCAGTTCCCGGGAAGGCCAGCCCTCCTACAATGAGCAGTTCTTC. Its translation is CASSSREGQPSYNEQFF.

This chain connects TRBV9 to TRBJ1-6; 7 positions agree with TRBD1. The CDR3 spans 14 residues. Germline V gives CDR1 SGDLS, CDR2 YYNGEE. V was pared by 4 bases and J by 9 bases, with 7 bases of the junction left unmatched. CDR3 loop: CASSFTGEGSPLHF. CDR3 in DNA: TGTGCCAGCAGCTTTACAGGGGAAGGTTCACCCCTCCACTTT.

The chain uses TRBV14 and TRBJ2-5; D call uncertain. Per the germline V gene, CDR1 is SGHDN and CDR2 is FVKESK. V lost 1 base, J lost 1 base, and 7 bases lay in between. The CDR3 is 14 amino acids. CDR3 amino acids: CASSQGFFQETQYF. CDR3 in DNA: TGTGCCAGCAGCCAAGGGTTTTTCCAAGAGACCCAGTACTTC.

V usage is TRBV6-1 and J usage is TRBJ2-5; the match to TRBD1 covers 7 bases. This CDR3 is built from 16 residues. Germline V gene sequence: CDR1 MNHNS, CDR2 SASEGT. V gave up 2 bases and J gave up 4 bases; unmatched junction bases: 10. The CDR3 is CASSEPGQPYLETQYF. The CDR3 nucleotides are TGTGCCAGCAGTGAACCGGGACAGCCTTATTTAGAGACCCAGTACTTC.

The CDR3 here is CASGPGETQYF. DNA for the CDR3: TGCGCCAGCGGACCGGGGGAGACCCAGTACTTC. V gene TRBV10-2 combines with J gene TRBJ2-5; D might be TRBD2 (5 bases). In germline, CDR1 is WSHSY, CDR2 SAAADI. The CDR3 is made up of 11 amino acids. Trimming cost V 8 bases and J 5 bases, with 9 bases left between them.

The genes are TRBV6-5 and TRBJ2-2, with a possible D match to TRBD1 (5 bases). Germline V gives CDR1 MNHEY, CDR2 SVGAGI. Trimming took off 4 bases at V and 2 bases at J, with 11 bases between the two ends. This CDR3 has 15 residues. This CDR3 reads CASSLKDSNTGELFF. CDR3 DNA sequence: TGTGCCAGCAGTTTGAAAGACAGCAACACCGGGGAGCTGTTTTTT.

This chain uses TRBV6-1 with TRBJ2-7, with D tentatively TRBD1 (6 bases). Germline-derived CDR1 and CDR2 are MNHNS and SASEGT. V lost 6 bases to trimming and J lost 2 bases, with 17 bases between them. The CDR3 is made up of 15 amino acids. DNA of the CDR3: TGTGCCAGCAGGGATTGGACAGAAACGACCTACGAGCAGTACTTC. It codes for CASRDWTETTYEQYF.

Remarks on this clone: The junction departs from germline at one end; a sequencing error may be responsible. The V gene is TRBV27, the J gene TRBJ1-2; D gene unclear. The CDR3 is made up of 12 amino acids. Germline loops: CDR1 MNHEY, CDR2 SMNVEV (reference sequence). The CDR3: CAGSSHRYGYTF. CDR3 sequence (DNA): TGTGCCGGCAGCTCCCATCGGTATGGCTACACCTTC.

The V and J genes are TRBV5-1 and TRBJ2-7; D possibly uses TRBD1 or TRBD2 (5 bases each). Germline CDR1 reads SGHRS; CDR2 reads YFSETQ. The CDR3 spans 15 residues. Between the trimmed V and J ends, which lost 0 bases and 3 bases, there was a span of 13 bases. The chain's CDR3 is CASSLGGSGYYEQYF. In nucleotides, the CDR3 is TGCGCCAGCAGCTTGGGAGGGTCAGGGTACTACGAGCAGTACTTC.

This clone turned up a few times. The chain links TRBV7-6 to TRBJ2-7; 9 bases agree with TRBD1. V shed 5 bases, J shed 3 bases, and the junction held 5 bases outside the gene matches. Germline assignment: CDR1 SGHVS and CDR2 FNYEAQ. CDR3 size: 14 residues. The chain's CDR3 is CASSTGTGIYEQYF. CDR3 DNA sequence: TGTGCCAGCAGCACCGGGACAGGGATCTACGAGCAGTACTTC.

The V call is TRBV6-5, the J call TRBJ2-1; D unresolved. CDR1 and CDR2 from the germline V gene are MNHEY and SVGAGI. The length of the CDR3 is 15 residues. The ends were cut back, 3 bases at V and 0 bases at J, with 9 bases in the middle. For the CDR3, the DNA is TGTGCCAGCAGTTATTTGGAGAGCTCCTACAATGAGCAGTTCTTC. Encoded protein: CASSYLESSYNEQFF.

In nucleotides, the CDR3 is TGTGCCAGCAGCTTAGGGGTCTGGCCCTACGAGCAGTACTTC. Translating it yields CASSLGVWPYEQYF. The J gene is TRBJ2-7, the V gene TRBV7-6; unclear D gene. CDR1 is SGHVS and CDR2 is FNYEAQ in the germline V gene. Trimming removed 1 base at V and 2 bases at J, with 9 bases between. The CDR3 runs 14 residues.

This clone has only one observation. This sequence joins TRBV14 and TRBJ2-2; D may be TRBD2 (5 bases). V shed 0 bases and J shed 4 bases, with 12 bases lying between them. Germline assignment: CDR1 SGHDN and CDR2 FVKESK. This CDR3 is built from 16 residues. The CDR3 coding sequence is TGTGCCAGCAGCCAAGAACGGCGGGCCAGCACCGGGGAGCTGTTTTTT. It codes for CASSQERRASTGELFF.

The rearrangement joins TRBV5-1 to TRBJ2-4; the D is unclear. This CDR3 is 19 amino acids long. V gave up 0 bases and J gave up 3 bases, with 22 bases separating them. Germline V gene sequence: CDR1 SGHRS, CDR2 YFSETQ. The CDR3 coding sequence is TGCGCCAGCAGCTTGGTAATTTTAGGAACCAACTCGGACAAAAACATTCAGTACTTC. It encodes CASSLVILGTNSDKNIQYF. Drawing the rest from reference TRBV5-1 and TRBJ2-4, the complete variable domain is KAGVTQTPRYLIKTRGQQVTLSCSPISGHRSVSWYQQTPGQGLQFLFEYFSETQRNKGNFPGRFSGRQFSNSRSEMNVSTLELGDSALYLCASSLVILGTNSDKNIQYFGAGTRLSVL.

This clone was observed a few times. This sequence joins TRBV7-6 and TRBJ2-3; the match to TRBD2 covers 8 bases. CDR3 size: 17 residues. Germline V gene lookup returns CDR1 SGHVS and CDR2 FNYEAQ. Trimming removed 5 bases from V and 1 base from J; junction bases left unmatched: 11. The CDR3 sequence is CASSPYFAGGGTDTQYF. CDR3 nucleotides: TGTGCCAGCAGCCCCTATTTTGCGGGGGGCGGCACAGATACGCAGTATTTT.

The chain recombines TRBV11-2 with TRBJ2-2; TRBD2 is a possible D gene (6 bases). The length of the CDR3 is 15 residues. Germline CDR1 is SGHAT and CDR2 is FQNNGV. The V gene lost 5 bases and the J gene lost 3 bases, with 13 bases spanning the gap. This CDR3 reads CASSRAGYDTGELFF. The CDR3 nucleotides read TGTGCCAGCAGCCGGGCGGGGTACGACACCGGGGAGCTGTTTTTT.

This clone was seen a single time. The genes are TRBV30 and TRBJ2-1; no firm D call. The CDR3 loop spans 15 amino acids. Trimming stripped 4 bases from V and 4 bases from J, with 17 bases between. Germline V gene sequence: CDR1 GTSNPN, CDR2 SVGIG (reference sequence). CDR3 in amino acids: CAWNAGEDPYNEQFF. The CDR3 nucleotides read TGTGCCTGGAACGCCGGTGAGGATCCTTACAATGAGCAGTTCTTC.

The chain employs TRBV5-8 and TRBJ2-3; 8 nucleotides match TRBD2. This CDR3 spans 17 amino acids. The germline gives CDR1 SGHTS, CDR2 YDEGEE. V lost 2 bases to trimming and J lost 1 base; unmatched junction nucleotides: 9. The CDR3 DNA reads as TGTGCCAGCAGCTTCTATTTCCGGGGGGGCCGCACAGATACGCAGTATTTT. Protein sequence: CASSFYFRGGRTDTQYF.

The V and J genes are TRBV27 and TRBJ2-7, with TRBD2 matching 7 bases. Germline loops: CDR1 MNHEY, CDR2 SMNVEV (reference sequence). J gave up 0 bases and V 0 bases, and 2 bases lay outside the gene matches. CDR3 length equals 15 residues. The CDR3 bases are TGTGCCAGCAGTTTATCTGGCGGGGGCTCCTACGAGCAGTACTTC. Encoded protein: CASSLSGGGSYEQYF.

This chain joins TRBV5-1 and TRBJ2-1; 9 positions match TRBD1. The V gene's germline CDR1 is SGHRS and CDR2 YFSETQ. Unmatched junction bases numbered 13, after V lost 7 bases and J lost 5 bases. CDR3 size: 16 residues. Written as DNA, the CDR3 is TGCGCCAGCGCCATTCCGGGACAGGGCATACACAATGAGCAGTTCTTC. This sequence encodes CASAIPGQGIHNEQFF.

V gene TRBV27 combines with J gene TRBJ2-3; 9 nucleotides align to TRBD1. This CDR3 is 19 amino acids long. Trimming at V came to 3 bases and at J to 3 bases, leaving 16 bases not matched to a gene. Germline V gene data show CDR1 as MNHEY and CDR2 as SMNVEV (reference sequence). The CDR3 DNA reads TGTGCCAGCAGTTTTAAGACTCTTATTGGGACAGGGCGTACAGATACGCAGTATTTT. This codes for CASSFKTLIGTGRTDTQYF.

This rearrangement joins TRBV5-1 to TRBJ2-3, with a possible D match to TRBD2 (6 bases). Germline CDR1 is SGHRS and CDR2 is YFSETQ. Trimming removed 5 bases at V and 1 base at J, with 8 bases between. The CDR3 extends over 13 amino acids. Here the CDR3 DNA reads TGCGCCAGCAGTACGGGGGGCACAGATACGCAGTATTTT. This codes for CASSTGGTDTQYF.

The rearrangement uses TRBV9 and TRBJ1-2, with TRBD1 as a possible D gene (6 bases). Germline CDR1 is SGDLS and CDR2 is YYNGEE. V gave up 3 bases and J gave up 9 bases, with 15 bases separating them. The CDR3 is made up of 13 amino acids. CDR3 DNA sequence: TGTGCCAGCAGCGCCGGGACATCACTCAGCTACACCTTC. Encoded protein: CASSAGTSLSYTF.

CDR3 DNA sequence: TGTGCCAGTAGTATCGGGGACAGGGGGATATTACCCACTGAAGCTTTCTTT. Protein sequence: CASSIGDRGILPTEAFF. The V and J genes are TRBV19 and TRBJ1-1, with 11 bases aligning to TRBD1. The V gene's germline CDR1 is LNHDA and CDR2 SQIVND (reference sequence). This CDR3 region has 17 residues. The V gene end was trimmed by 3 bases and the J gene end by 4 bases; junction bases not matched to a gene: 10.

The V and J genes are TRBV13 and TRBJ2-2, with 7 bases lining up with TRBD1. This CDR3 has 16 amino acids. Germline CDR1 PRHDT, CDR2 FYEKMQ (reference sequence). J lost 2 bases, V lost 2 bases, and 5 bases had no gene match. CDR3 in amino acids: CASSLSGTVNTGELFF. In nucleotides, the CDR3 is TGTGCCAGCAGCTTATCAGGGACAGTCAACACCGGGGAGCTGTTTTTT.

The chain is built from TRBV6-5 and TRBJ2-1; D is uncertain. Trimming removed 7 bases at V and 5 bases at J, with 12 bases between. Germline V gene data show CDR1 as MNHEY and CDR2 as SVGAGI. This CDR3 has 13 amino acids. The CDR3 here is CASKRPTDNEQFF. The CDR3 region has the DNA TGTGCCAGCAAACGGCCAACCGACAATGAGCAGTTCTTC.

This chain joins TRBV19 and TRBJ2-2; 11 bases line up with TRBD1. The germline V gene has CDR1 LNHDA and CDR2 SQIVND (reference sequence). The length of the CDR3 is 18 residues. With V trimmed by 7 bases and J by 6 bases, 16 bases remained unmatched. The CDR3 DNA is TGTGCCAGTACCTTGCTCCTACCGGGACAGGGGGATTCCGGGGAGCTGTTTTTT. Translated: CASTLLLPGQGDSGELFF.

The chain combines TRBV21-1 with TRBJ2-4; TRBD2 is the table's D call, not checked against the DNA. TRBV21-1 counts as a pseudogene. The CDR3 has 18 residues. The CDR3 DNA sequence: TGTGCCAGCAGCAAACCCCGGACTAGCGGGGGGGCAGGAAACATTCAGTACTTC. This codes for CASSKPRTSGGAGNIQYF.

V gene TRBV7-9 combines with J gene TRBJ2-2; D may be TRBD2 (6 bases). This CDR3 spans 16 amino acids. Germline assignment: CDR1 SEHNR and CDR2 FQNEAQ (reference sequence). Trimming removed 3 bases at V and 5 bases at J, with 16 bases between. In nucleotides, the CDR3 is TGTGCCAGCAGCTTCGCCACTAGCCGAGGAACCGGGGAGCTGTTTTTT. It is translated as CASSFATSRGTGELFF.